The next 3 T cell receptor beta chains were all read from a single sample in a study of T cell responses to AZD1222 COVID-19 vaccine. Clones were read by immunoSEQ multiplex PCR, and TCRdb kept only the in-frame ones, dropping some. The table lists approximately 150,000 clones, just under 95% of them singletons, with roughly 1% in the top ten. The specimen was peripheral blood, collected on day 0 of AZD1222 vaccination. The receptors derive from an adult in good health.

The chain uses TRBV4-3 and TRBJ2-3; 8 bases agree with TRBD2. Trimming removed 0 bases from V and 2 bases from J; junction bases left unmatched: 7. The V gene's germline CDR1 is LGHNA and CDR2 YSLEER. CDR3 length equals 17 residues. The CDR3: CASSQERRGAHTDTQYF. The CDR3 region has the DNA TGCGCCAGCAGCCAAGAACGGCGGGGGGCTCACACAGATACGCAGTATTTT.

This chain connects TRBV7-9 to TRBJ2-7; D is possibly TRBD2 (5 bases). This CDR3 spans 15 amino acids. V was trimmed by 1 base and J by 5 bases, leaving 15 bases between them. From germline, CDR1 is SEHNR and CDR2 FQNEAQ (reference sequence). The CDR3 DNA reads TGTGCCAGCAGCTTAGACGGGAATCTCCTAGACGAGCAGTACTTC. This gives the protein CASSLDGNLLDEQYF.

The chain joins TRBV4-3 to TRBJ2-6; D not certain. V lost 0 bases to trimming and J lost 0 bases, with 6 bases between them. The CDR3 runs to 16 residues. Germline assignment: CDR1 LGHNA and CDR2 YSLEER. In nucleotides, the CDR3 is TGCGCCAGCAGCCAAGATGTCCACTCTGGGGCCAACGTCCTGACTTTC. It specifies CASSQDVHSGANVLTF.